This TCR beta chain was sequenced during a study of Ad26.COV2.S vaccination and SARS-CoV-2 variants (dated by TCRdb to the early 2020s). In the study overall: Vaccine-arm donors came from COV1001, a multicentre, randomized, double-blind, placebo-controlled phase I-IIa trial of Ad26.COV2.S in healthy adults. Ad26.COV2.S was administered intramuscularly at a dose of 5x10^10 or 1x10^11 viral particles, either as one shot or as two shots given 56 days apart. TCRbeta repertoire sequencing served as the tool for gauging how specific and how broad the SARS-CoV-2-reactive T cell receptors were following Ad26.COV2.S vaccination. The TCR-sequenced set comprised around 30 samples: 19 Ad26.COV2.S vaccine recipients, 5 placebo recipients and 8 SARS-CoV-2 convalescent individuals. Trial participants were randomized into five groups of five, in which low-dose or high-dose Ad26.COV2.S was given once or twice, or placebo was given on both occasions. Throughout the experiments and outcome assessment, investigators stayed blinded to trial group allocation.

Of note for this clone: The specificity of this receptor is unknown. The record has no base qualities; no much larger clone is one base away.

As encoded in the germline V gene, CDR1 is MNHEY while CDR2 is SVGAGI. Trimming takes 8 bases from V and 8 bases from J, and the germline ends sit 21 bases apart. Including the terminal cysteine and phenylalanine, the CDR3 comprises 14 residues. Just CDR3 DNA is preserved here, 42 bases in frame from base 1. Taken with the paper, the label for treatment or condition translates to: roughly 20 received Ad26.COV2.S at low or high dose, single or two shots; several received placebo; per-sample allocation not given. Repertoires of vaccine and placebo recipients were sequenced from samples taken on day 63 after the first injection. Between 29 July and 7 August 2020, Cohort 1b enrolled about 27 adults aged 18-55 years at one site in Boston, USA. As a vaccine, Ad26.COV2.S was a replication-incompetent adenovirus type 26 vector that expressed a prefusion-stabilized SARS-CoV-2 spike protein derived from the original Wuhan strain.

The immunoSEQ Assay was the method used to sequence TCRbeta CDR3 regions. After extraction, genomic DNA underwent amplification by bias-controlled multiplex PCR, followed by high-throughput sequencing. The paper's processing steps were these. To quantify the absolute abundance of every unique TCRbeta CDR3 region, sequences were collapsed and filtered. T cell fraction was estimated by normalization of TCRbeta template counts to usable DNA, with usable DNA being measured through amplification of reference genes present in all nucleated cells. Repertoire TCRs were annotated as SARS-CoV-2-specific when V gene, CDR3 amino acid sequence and J gene were exactly matched to a known reactive TCR set. The reference SARS-CoV-2 TCR set came from MIRA and was filtered for enrichment in COVID-19-positive ImmuneCODE repertoires, removing public or cross-reactive TCRs. Using the MIRA antigens, annotated TCRs were further analysed by specific ORF or by position within an ORF. Breadth was defined as the number of annotated unique rearrangements divided by the total number of unique productive rearrangements, and depth was defined as the summed frequency of the annotated unique rearrangements. Two-sided Wilcoxon rank-sum tests were used to compare TCR breadth between groups. This immuneACCESS table, as held by TCRdb, lists in-frame sequences with V and J called but not all clones. Of the missing ones, under half trace to an unresolved V gene in checked studies; the others have no known cause. V and J calls and clone size are copied from that table; D and trimming were computed from the DNA. Present in this sample are over 400,000 clones, approximately 92% of which were seen just once. The ten largest clones add up to approximately 2.5% of the sample.

What the authors observed across the whole study: Non-spike TCR breadth was comparable between vaccine and placebo recipients, consistent with the vaccine containing only spike. Ad26.COV2.S recipients had higher spike-specific TCR breadth than placebo recipients (P = 0.0014). After vaccination, spike-specific CD8+ and CD4+ T cell responses were reported to show substantial breadth. According to the authors, total T cell responses may have been underestimated by the TCR breadth and depth analyses. Comparing responses between vaccine doses or regimens was not something the study was powered to do.

This TCR was sampled from a person between 18 and 65 years old who received the Ad26.COV2.S COVID-19 vaccine or a placebo. Sequencing was performed on peripheral blood, taken in a trial of Ad26.COV2.S vaccine versus placebo. The chain is made from TRBV6-5 and TRBJ1-2; the D gene assignment is ambiguous. Here the CDR3 is given as CASSLRTGFGGYTF. The bases read TGTGCCAGCTCTTTAAGGACCGGGTTCGGAGGCTACACCTTC.